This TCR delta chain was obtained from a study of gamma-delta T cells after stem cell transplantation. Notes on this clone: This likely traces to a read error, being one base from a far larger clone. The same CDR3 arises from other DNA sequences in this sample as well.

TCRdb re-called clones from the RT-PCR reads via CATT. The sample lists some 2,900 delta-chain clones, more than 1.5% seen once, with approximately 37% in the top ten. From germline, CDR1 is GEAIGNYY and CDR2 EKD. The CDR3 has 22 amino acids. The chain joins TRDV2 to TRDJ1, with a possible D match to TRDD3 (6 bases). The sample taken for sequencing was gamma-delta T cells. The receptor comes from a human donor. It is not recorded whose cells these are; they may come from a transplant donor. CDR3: CACDPLLSGAGEYASTGRELIF. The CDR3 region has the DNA TGCGCCTGTGACCCGCTTCTCTCCGGCGCTGGGGAGTACGCGTCGACGGGTCGGGAACTCATCTTT.